Below are 9 T cell receptor beta chains sequenced from a single sample in a study of OX40 agonist ivuxolimab in advanced cancers. The library was prepared using the immunoSEQ multiplex PCR assay. TCRdb holds this immuneACCESS table with in-frame rearrangements only. Some clones are missing; in checked studies, unresolved V genes explain under half, and the rest has no known cause. The sample profile shows around 60,000 clones; roughly 87% of them were found once. The top ten clones comprise under 3.5% of the sample. Sequences were derived from CD4+ or CD8+ T cells sorted from blood, sampled in a trial of the OX40 agonist ivuxolimab. The receptors shown here come from an adult with an advanced solid tumor such as melanoma, head and neck, liver or kidney cancer.

The rearrangement links TRBV10-1 to TRBJ2-4, with D perhaps matching TRBD1 (6 bases). CDR3 size: 12 residues. Germline assignment: CDR1 WNHNN and CDR2 SYGVQD (reference sequence). Trimming cost V 10 bases and J 5 bases, with 12 bases left between them. Written as DNA, the CDR3 is TGCGCCATCCAAAACAGGGAAAACATTCAGTACTTC. Its protein product is CAIQNRENIQYF.

This clone showed up just a few times. The rearrangement joins TRBV11-1 to TRBJ2-5; tentatively, D is TRBD1 or TRBD2 (6 bases each). The germline V and J ends were trimmed by 7 bases and 7 bases, with 13 bases remaining between them. CDR1 and CDR2 (germline): SGHAT, FQDESV (reference sequence). The CDR3 runs to 12 residues. In DNA form, the CDR3 reads TGTGCCAGCAACGGGGGCGCCGGGACCCAGTACTTC. This gives the protein CASNGGAGTQYF.

CDR3 nucleotides: TGTGCCAGCAGCTTGGATTTGCGGGATACGCAGTATTTT. Residues: CASSLDLRDTQYF. The V and J genes are TRBV5-4 and TRBJ2-3; D is undetermined. Germline V gene lookup returns CDR1 SGHNT and CDR2 YYREEE (reference sequence). V lost 0 bases to trimming and J lost 6 bases, with 8 bases between them. The CDR3 runs to 13 residues.

The chain has TRBV7-2 and TRBJ2-4; D is unresolved. Germline CDR1 SGHTA, CDR2 FQGNSA. This CDR3 contains 14 residues. V shed 1 base and J shed 4 bases, with 8 bases lying between them. CDR3 in amino acids: CASSLVGLKNIQYF. CDR3 nucleotides: TGTGCCAGCAGCTTAGTGGGCCTAAAAAACATTCAGTACTTC. The full variable domain, in which reference TRBV7-2 and TRBJ2-4 provide the parts outside the CDR3, is GAGVSQSPSNKVTEKGKDVELRCDPISGHTALYWYRQSLGQGLEFLIYFQGNSAPDKSGLPSDRFSAERTGGSVSTLTIQRTQQEDSAVYLCASSLVGLKNIQYFGAGTRLSVL.

J is TRBJ2-3 and V is TRBV19; 7 bases line up with TRBD1. V lost 5 bases, J lost 4 bases, and 6 bases stayed unmatched. In germline, CDR1 is LNHDA, CDR2 SQIVND (reference sequence). The CDR3 has 14 residues. CDR3 residues: CASSPTDRPDTQYF. The CDR3 nucleotides read TGTGCCAGTAGTCCAACGGACAGGCCAGATACGCAGTATTTT.

This clone was observed a few times. The chain carries TRBV29-1 and TRBJ1-1; weak D call: TRBD1 (5 bases). Trimming shortened V by 3 bases and J by 7 bases, and 18 bases separated the two germline ends. Germline loops: CDR1 SQVTM, CDR2 ANQGSEA. The CDR3 extends over 14 amino acids. CDR3: CSVDSQGTGVEAFF. CDR3 coding DNA: TGCAGCGTTGATAGCCAAGGGACGGGTGTTGAAGCTTTCTTT.

This clone came up once. The chain has TRBV30 and TRBJ2-5, with D perhaps TRBD2 (6 bases). The length of the CDR3 is 13 residues. The germline V gene has CDR1 GTSNPN and CDR2 SVGIG (reference sequence). With 3 bases removed from V and 4 bases from J, the gap between germline ends came to 12 bases. CDR3 in amino acids: CAWSRGAGETQYF. For the CDR3, the DNA is TGTGCCTGGAGCCGCGGGGCTGGAGAGACCCAGTACTTC. Variable domain in full (rest from reference TRBV30 and TRBJ2-5): SQTIHQWPATLVQPVGSPLSLECTVEGTSNPNLYWYRQAAGRGLQLLFYSVGIGQISSEVPQNLSASRPQDRQFILSSKKLLLSDSGFYLCAWSRGAGETQYFGPGTRLLVL.

The V gene is TRBV30, the J gene TRBJ2-5, with D hard to call. The CDR3 is 12 amino acids. Per germline, CDR1 GTSNPN and CDR2 SVGIG (reference sequence). V dropped 2 bases and J dropped 5 bases, with 9 bases sitting between them. The CDR3 region is CAWSRPLETQYF. In DNA form, the CDR3 reads TGTGCCTGGAGTCGACCGTTGGAGACCCAGTACTTC.

The V gene is TRBV5-1, the J gene TRBJ1-1; TRBD1 aligns across 8 bases. The ends lost 4 bases at V and 1 base at J; junction bases unmatched: 12. Germline V gene lookup returns CDR1 SGHRS and CDR2 YFSETQ. The CDR3 has 17 amino acids. This CDR3 reads CASSRGTGTTRNTEAFF. The CDR3 DNA sequence: TGCGCCAGCAGCAGGGGGACAGGTACGACGAGGAACACTGAAGCTTTCTTT.